Listed below are T cell receptor beta chains from one sample, sequenced in a study of response to subunit inactivated influenza vaccine. TCRdb reprocessed the RT-PCR reads via MiXCR and lists one record per CDR3 protein. The sample holds more than 400,000 distinct CDR3 sequences, approximately 10% seen once. Sequencing used PBMCs from blood, obtained about 40 days after vaccination. The receptors originated from a man aged 50-59 years who received an inactivated influenza vaccine. Each CDR3 is given with its conserved first and last residue. The order of the fields is D gene, clone size, V gene, J gene, CDR3 protein, CDR3 DNA. D genes are given only for firm matches. The size of a clone is reported for some rows only, either as once, few or many, or as a class for expanded clones.

d_call: TRBD1; clone_size: few; v_call: TRBV5-1; j_call: TRBJ1-1; cdr3_aa: CASSLQGWVTEAFF; cdr3_nt: TGCGCCAGCAGCTTACAGGGGTGGGTCACTGAAGCTTTCTTT
d_call: -; clone_size: few; v_call: TRBV20-1; j_call: TRBJ2-4; cdr3_aa: CSARNTRNIQYF; cdr3_nt: TGCAGTGCTAGAAACACGCGGAACATTCAGTACTTC
d_call: -; clone_size: medium-sized; v_call: TRBV5-1; j_call: TRBJ2-3; cdr3_aa: CASSSTRPQDTQYF; cdr3_nt: TGCGCCAGCAGCTCTACAAGACCTCAAGATACGCAGTATTTT
d_call: -; clone_size: -; v_call: TRBV30; j_call: TRBJ2-6; cdr3_aa: CAWSLSGANVLTF; cdr3_nt: TGTGCCTGGAGTTTATCTGGGGCCAACGTCCTGACTTTC
d_call: -; clone_size: many; v_call: TRBV20-1; j_call: TRBJ1-1; cdr3_aa: CSARDGDKAEAFF; cdr3_nt: TGCAGTGCTAGAGATGGGGACAAAGCTGAAGCTTTCTTT
d_call: -; clone_size: many; v_call: TRBV12-3/TRBV12-4; j_call: TRBJ2-3; cdr3_aa: CASSRRRVTDTQYF; cdr3_nt: TGTGCCAGCAGCCGGCGTCGAGTGACAGATACGCAGTATTTT
d_call: TRBD1; clone_size: -; v_call: TRBV5-1; j_call: TRBJ1-4; cdr3_aa: CASSPWRRQGNEKLFF; cdr3_nt: TGCGCCAGCAGCCCCTGGAGGAGACAGGGCAATGAAAAACTGTTTTTT
d_call: TRBD2; clone_size: many; v_call: TRBV4-2; j_call: TRBJ2-7; cdr3_aa: CASSREGTSGYYEQYF; cdr3_nt: TGTGCCAGCAGCCGAGAAGGGACTAGCGGTTACTACGAGCAGTACTTC
d_call: -; clone_size: few; v_call: TRBV6-1; j_call: TRBJ2-7; cdr3_aa: CASRPTGRSYEQYF; cdr3_nt: TGTGCCAGCAGGCCGACAGGCCGCTCCTACGAGCAGTACTTC
d_call: -; clone_size: few; v_call: TRBV6-5; j_call: TRBJ2-3; cdr3_aa: CASKHTDTQYF; cdr3_nt: TGTGCCAGCAAACACACAGATACGCAGTATTTT
d_call: TRBD2; clone_size: -; v_call: TRBV3-1; j_call: TRBJ2-7; cdr3_aa: CASSAGLAGSYEQYF; cdr3_nt: TGTGCCAGCAGCGCGGGACTAGCGGGATCCTACGAGCAGTACTTC
d_call: TRBD1; clone_size: -; v_call: TRBV18; j_call: TRBJ2-7; cdr3_aa: CASSQGQGWTYEQYF; cdr3_nt: TGTGCCAGCTCACAGGGACAGGGATGGACGTACGAGCAGTACTTC
d_call: TRBD2; clone_size: few; v_call: TRBV6-2/TRBV6-3; j_call: TRBJ2-1; cdr3_aa: CASSPVRTSGSIYNEQFF; cdr3_nt: TGTGCCAGCAGCCCAGTACGGACTAGCGGGAGTATCTACAATGAGCAGTTCTTC
d_call: -; clone_size: few; v_call: TRBV5-1; j_call: TRBJ2-1; cdr3_aa: CASRQGTLEPYNEQFF; cdr3_nt: TGCGCCAGCCGCCAAGGGACACTAGAACCCTACAATGAGCAGTTCTTC
d_call: -; clone_size: few; v_call: TRBV20-1; j_call: TRBJ2-7; cdr3_aa: CSAFRSYEQYF; cdr3_nt: TGCAGTGCTTTCCGGTCCTACGAGCAGTACTTC
d_call: -; clone_size: few; v_call: TRBV4-3; j_call: TRBJ2-2; cdr3_aa: CASSQGWGNTGELFF; cdr3_nt: TGCGCCAGCAGCCAGGGTTGGGGGAACACCGGGGAGCTGTTTTTT
d_call: TRBD1; clone_size: few; v_call: TRBV12-3/TRBV12-4; j_call: TRBJ2-3; cdr3_aa: CASSLGGHRGDTQYF; cdr3_nt: TGTGCCAGCAGTTTAGGGGGACACAGGGGAGATACGCAGTATTTT
d_call: TRBD1; clone_size: many; v_call: TRBV20-1; j_call: TRBJ2-7; cdr3_aa: CRAGTDSYEQYF; cdr3_nt: TGCAGGGCCGGGACAGATTCCTACGAGCAGTACTTC
d_call: -; clone_size: few; v_call: TRBV3-1; j_call: TRBJ2-3; cdr3_aa: CASSRTGRSQYF; cdr3_nt: TGTGCCAGCAGCCGAACTGGGAGGTCGCAGTATTTT
d_call: -; clone_size: few; v_call: TRBV14; j_call: TRBJ2-7; cdr3_aa: CASSQFIGQEGSYEQYF; cdr3_nt: TGTGCCAGCAGCCAATTTATCGGCCAGGAGGGCTCCTACGAGCAGTACTTC
d_call: -; clone_size: many; v_call: TRBV9; j_call: TRBJ2-3; cdr3_aa: CASSVVAGSTDTQYF; cdr3_nt: TGTGCCAGCAGCGTAGTAGCCGGTAGCACAGATACGCAGTATTTT
d_call: TRBD1; clone_size: many; v_call: TRBV4-3; j_call: TRBJ1-1; cdr3_aa: CASSQDWTGIGTEAFF; cdr3_nt: TGCGCCAGCAGCCAAGATTGGACAGGGATTGGCACTGAAGCTTTCTTT
d_call: TRBD1; clone_size: few; v_call: TRBV20-1; j_call: TRBJ1-5; cdr3_aa: CSAREDRVYSNQPQHF; cdr3_nt: TGCAGTGCTAGAGAAGACAGGGTTTATAGCAATCAGCCCCAGCATTTT
d_call: TRBD1; clone_size: many; v_call: TRBV20-1; j_call: TRBJ1-1; cdr3_aa: CSARGDRLDTEAFF; cdr3_nt: TGCAGTGCTAGAGGGGACAGGCTCGACACTGAAGCTTTCTTT
d_call: -; clone_size: -; v_call: TRBV6-5; j_call: TRBJ1-5; cdr3_aa: CASSYSSRGGYDQPQHF; cdr3_nt: TGTGCCAGCAGTTACTCGAGTCGGGGGGGATATGATCAGCCCCAGCATTTT
d_call: -; clone_size: few; v_call: TRBV24-1; j_call: TRBJ2-2; cdr3_aa: CATSDFATNTGELFF; cdr3_nt: TGTGCCACCAGTGATTTCGCGACGAACACCGGGGAGCTGTTTTTT
d_call: TRBD2; clone_size: -; v_call: TRBV9; j_call: TRBJ2-1; cdr3_aa: CASTPSGRDLGNEQFF; cdr3_nt: TGTGCCAGCACCCCGAGCGGGAGGGACCTCGGAAATGAGCAGTTCTTC
d_call: TRBD2; clone_size: few; v_call: TRBV5-1; j_call: TRBJ2-1; cdr3_aa: CASSLGTSGPQEQFF; cdr3_nt: TGCGCCAGCAGCTTGGGGACTAGCGGCCCACAGGAGCAGTTCTTC
d_call: -; clone_size: few; v_call: TRBV20-1; j_call: TRBJ2-7; cdr3_aa: CSARGELYEQYF; cdr3_nt: TGCAGTGCTAGAGGGGAATTGTACGAGCAGTACTTC
d_call: TRBD1; clone_size: -; v_call: TRBV7-3; j_call: TRBJ1-6; cdr3_aa: CASSPTGANSPLHF; cdr3_nt: TGTGCCAGCAGCCCGACAGGGGCGAATTCACCCCTCCACTTT
d_call: TRBD2; clone_size: few; v_call: TRBV29-1; j_call: TRBJ2-1; cdr3_aa: CSVEGSGSGSYNEQFF; cdr3_nt: TGCAGCGTTGAAGGTAGCGGGAGTGGATCCTACAATGAGCAGTTCTTC
d_call: TRBD2; clone_size: few; v_call: TRBV20-1; j_call: TRBJ2-5; cdr3_aa: CSARDASGTSGGAFLETQYF; cdr3_nt: TGCAGTGCTAGAGATGCCTCCGGGACTAGCGGGGGGGCATTTCTAGAGACCCAGTACTTC
d_call: TRBD2; clone_size: many; v_call: TRBV10-3; j_call: TRBJ2-1; cdr3_aa: CASLRGSGRDEQFF; cdr3_nt: TGTGCCTCACTGAGAGGTAGCGGGAGGGATGAGCAGTTCTTC
d_call: TRBD1; clone_size: many; v_call: TRBV10-2; j_call: TRBJ2-3; cdr3_aa: CASSPTGLDTQYF; cdr3_nt: TGCGCCAGCAGCCCGACAGGGTTAGATACGCAGTATTTT
d_call: TRBD1; clone_size: -; v_call: TRBV10-3; j_call: TRBJ2-5; cdr3_aa: CAISEQTGGSETQYF; cdr3_nt: TGTGCCATCAGTGAACAGACAGGGGGTTCGGAGACCCAGTACTTC
d_call: -; clone_size: -; v_call: TRBV27; j_call: TRBJ1-5; cdr3_aa: CASGRRAGSNQPQHF; cdr3_nt: TGTGCCAGCGGTCGCAGGGCCGGGAGCAATCAGCCCCAGCATTTT
d_call: -; clone_size: -; v_call: TRBV28; j_call: TRBJ2-1; cdr3_aa: CASSLSPADRDSEPFF; cdr3_nt: TGTGCCAGCAGTTTATCACCAGCAGACCGGGACTCCGAGCCGTTCTTC
d_call: -; clone_size: -; v_call: TRBV15; j_call: TRBJ2-1; cdr3_aa: CATSNWGNEQFF; cdr3_nt: TGTGCCACCAGTAATTGGGGAAATGAGCAGTTCTTC
d_call: -; clone_size: few; v_call: TRBV7-2; j_call: TRBJ2-5; cdr3_aa: CASSFVYAPYQETQYF; cdr3_nt: TGTGCCAGCAGCTTTGTTTACGCCCCGTACCAAGAGACCCAGTACTTC
d_call: -; clone_size: -; v_call: TRBV6-5; j_call: TRBJ2-5; cdr3_aa: CASQVRGSAQYF; cdr3_nt: TGTGCCAGCCAAGTACGGGGGTCGGCCCAGTACTTC
d_call: TRBD1; clone_size: -; v_call: TRBV28; j_call: TRBJ2-1; cdr3_aa: CASSFTTGLDEQFF; cdr3_nt: TGTGCCAGCAGCTTCACGACAGGGTTGGATGAGCAGTTCTTC
d_call: -; clone_size: few; v_call: TRBV3-1; j_call: TRBJ2-2; cdr3_aa: CASSQRQASTGELFF; cdr3_nt: TGTGCCAGCAGCCAACGTCAGGCTTCCACCGGGGAGCTGTTTTTT
d_call: -; clone_size: -; v_call: TRBV7-9; j_call: TRBJ1-1; cdr3_aa: CASSRGQREAFF; cdr3_nt: TGTGCCAGCAGCCGAGGACAGAGGGAAGCTTTCTTT
d_call: -; clone_size: -; v_call: TRBV6-5; j_call: TRBJ1-3; cdr3_aa: CASSYSALGSGNTIYF; cdr3_nt: TGTGCCAGCAGTTACTCCGCTTTGGGGTCTGGAAACACCATATATTTT
d_call: -; clone_size: few; v_call: TRBV7-2; j_call: TRBJ1-3; cdr3_aa: CASSPRTGRFGGNTIYF; cdr3_nt: TGTGCCAGCAGCCCAAGGACGGGGAGGTTTGGTGGAAACACCATATATTTT
d_call: TRBD2; clone_size: -; v_call: TRBV5-4; j_call: TRBJ2-7; cdr3_aa: CASSPSLAGGVSYEQYF; cdr3_nt: TGTGCCAGCAGCCCCTCACTAGCGGGGGGCGTCTCCTACGAGCAGTACTTC
d_call: -; clone_size: -; v_call: TRBV6-6; j_call: TRBJ1-2; cdr3_aa: CASSYEGSYGYTF; cdr3_nt: TGTGCCAGCAGTTATGAGGGATCCTATGGCTACACCTTC
d_call: TRBD1; clone_size: many; v_call: TRBV7-2; j_call: TRBJ2-1; cdr3_aa: CASSLRTGSYNEQFF; cdr3_nt: TGTGCCAGCAGCCTACGGACAGGTTCCTACAATGAGCAGTTCTTC
d_call: -; clone_size: -; v_call: TRBV30; j_call: TRBJ2-5; cdr3_aa: CAWIPIGETQYF; cdr3_nt: TGTGCCTGGATACCTATCGGGGAGACCCAGTACTTC
d_call: -; clone_size: -; v_call: TRBV5-1; j_call: TRBJ2-2; cdr3_aa: CASSLLGTLNTGELFF; cdr3_nt: TGCGCCAGCAGCTTACTCGGGACCCTAAACACCGGGGAGCTGTTTTTT